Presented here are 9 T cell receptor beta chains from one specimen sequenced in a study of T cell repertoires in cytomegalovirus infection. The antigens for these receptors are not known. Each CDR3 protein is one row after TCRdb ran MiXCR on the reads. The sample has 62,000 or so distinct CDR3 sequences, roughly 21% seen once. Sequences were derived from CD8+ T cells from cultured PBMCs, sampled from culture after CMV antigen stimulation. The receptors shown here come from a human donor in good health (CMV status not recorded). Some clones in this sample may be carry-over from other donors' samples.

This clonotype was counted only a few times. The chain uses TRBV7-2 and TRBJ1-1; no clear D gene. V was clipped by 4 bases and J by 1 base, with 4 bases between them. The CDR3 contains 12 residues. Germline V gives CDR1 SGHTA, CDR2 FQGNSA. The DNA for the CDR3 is TGTGCCAGCAGCTCGGCGAACACTGAAGCTTTCTTT. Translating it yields CASSSANTEAFF.

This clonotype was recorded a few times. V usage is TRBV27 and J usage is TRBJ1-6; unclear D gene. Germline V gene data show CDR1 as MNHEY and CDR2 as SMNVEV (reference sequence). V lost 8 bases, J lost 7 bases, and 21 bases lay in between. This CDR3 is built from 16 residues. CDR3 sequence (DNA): TGTGCCAGCTTCGCCCGGTCGGCAGGACGGAATTCACCCCTCCACTTT. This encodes CASFARSAGRNSPLHF.

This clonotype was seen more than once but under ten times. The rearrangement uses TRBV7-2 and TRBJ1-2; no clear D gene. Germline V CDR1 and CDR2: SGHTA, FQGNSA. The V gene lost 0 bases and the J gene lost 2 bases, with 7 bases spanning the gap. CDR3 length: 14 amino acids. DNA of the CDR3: TGTGCCAGCAGCTTAGCGGCGCAGAACTATGGCTACACCTTC. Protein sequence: CASSLAAQNYGYTF.

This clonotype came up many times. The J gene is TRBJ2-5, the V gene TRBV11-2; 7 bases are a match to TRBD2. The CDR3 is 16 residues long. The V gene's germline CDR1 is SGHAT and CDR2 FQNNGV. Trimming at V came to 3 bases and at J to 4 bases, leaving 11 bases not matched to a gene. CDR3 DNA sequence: TGTGCCAGCAGCTTTACTGACCGGGGAGGGTTAGAGACCCAGTACTTC. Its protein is CASSFTDRGGLETQYF.

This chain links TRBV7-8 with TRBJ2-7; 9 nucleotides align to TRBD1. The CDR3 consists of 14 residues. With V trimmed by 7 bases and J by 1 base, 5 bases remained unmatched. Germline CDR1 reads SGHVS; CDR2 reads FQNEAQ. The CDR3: CASIGGTGSYEQYF. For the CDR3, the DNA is TGTGCCAGCATCGGCGGGACAGGGTCCTACGAGCAGTACTTC.

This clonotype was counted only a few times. For the CDR3, the DNA is TGTGCCAGCAGGCCCCTCCGGGACAGTAGCACAGATACGCAGTATTTT. It encodes CASRPLRDSSTDTQYF. The chain couples TRBV12-3 or TRBV12-4 to TRBJ2-3; 7 bases agree with TRBD1. Trimming removed 6 bases from V and 0 bases from J; junction bases left unmatched: 9. The CDR3 runs 16 residues.

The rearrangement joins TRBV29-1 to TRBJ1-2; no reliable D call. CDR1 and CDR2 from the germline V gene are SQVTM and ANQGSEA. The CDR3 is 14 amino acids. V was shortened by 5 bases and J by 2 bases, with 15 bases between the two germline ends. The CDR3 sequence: CSVNQLRGNYGYTF. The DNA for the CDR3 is TGCAGCGTTAACCAGCTACGTGGGAACTATGGCTACACCTTC.

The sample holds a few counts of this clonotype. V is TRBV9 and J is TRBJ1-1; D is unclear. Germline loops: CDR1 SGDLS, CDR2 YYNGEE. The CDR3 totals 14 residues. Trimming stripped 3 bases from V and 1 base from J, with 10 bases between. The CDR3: CASSAGEKNTEAFF. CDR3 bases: TGTGCCAGCAGCGCCGGGGAGAAGAACACTGAAGCTTTCTTT.

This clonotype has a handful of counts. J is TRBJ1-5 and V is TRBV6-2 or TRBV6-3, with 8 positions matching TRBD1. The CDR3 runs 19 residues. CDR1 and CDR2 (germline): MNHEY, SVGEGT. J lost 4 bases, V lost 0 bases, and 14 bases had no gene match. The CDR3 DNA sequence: TGTGCCAGCAGTTACTCGACTGTATTTCGGCAGGGGGCAAATCAGCCCCAGCATTTT. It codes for CASSYSTVFRQGANQPQHF.